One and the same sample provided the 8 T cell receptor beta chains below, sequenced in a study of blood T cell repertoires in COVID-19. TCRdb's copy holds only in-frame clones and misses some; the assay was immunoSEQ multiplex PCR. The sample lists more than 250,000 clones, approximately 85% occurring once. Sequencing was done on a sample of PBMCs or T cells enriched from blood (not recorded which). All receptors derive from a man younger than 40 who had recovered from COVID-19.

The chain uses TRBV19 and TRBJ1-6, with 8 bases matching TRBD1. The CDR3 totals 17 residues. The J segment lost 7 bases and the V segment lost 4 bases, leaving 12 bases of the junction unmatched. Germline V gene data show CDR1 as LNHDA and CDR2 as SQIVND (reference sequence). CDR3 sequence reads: CASSRGAGQVKNSPLHF. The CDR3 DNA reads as TGTGCCAGTAGTAGAGGGGCGGGACAGGTGAAAAATTCACCCCTCCACTTT.

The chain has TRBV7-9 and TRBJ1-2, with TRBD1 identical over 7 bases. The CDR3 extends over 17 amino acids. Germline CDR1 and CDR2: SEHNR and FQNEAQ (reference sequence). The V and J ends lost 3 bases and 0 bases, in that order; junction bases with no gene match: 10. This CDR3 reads CASSLDLGQGANYGYTF. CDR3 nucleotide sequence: TGTGCCAGCAGCTTGGATTTAGGGCAGGGGGCTAACTATGGCTACACCTTC.

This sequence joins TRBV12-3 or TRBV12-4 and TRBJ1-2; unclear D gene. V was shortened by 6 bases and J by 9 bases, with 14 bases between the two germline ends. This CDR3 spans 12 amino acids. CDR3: CASRLRRGRYTF. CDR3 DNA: TGTGCCAGCAGGTTACGCCGCGGTCGCTACACCTTC.

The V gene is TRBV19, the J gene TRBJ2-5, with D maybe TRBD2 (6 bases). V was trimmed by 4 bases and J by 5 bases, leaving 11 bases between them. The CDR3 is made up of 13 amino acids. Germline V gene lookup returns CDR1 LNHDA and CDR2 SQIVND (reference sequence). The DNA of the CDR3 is TGTGCCAGTAGTACCCGGGAGTTGGAGACCCAGTACTTC. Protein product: CASSTRELETQYF.

In DNA, the CDR3 is TGTGCCAGCGGATATAGCGGGGAAGAGACCCAGTACTTC. Translation: CASGYSGEETQYF. This chain uses TRBV11-1 with TRBJ2-5, with 8 bases aligning to TRBD2. Germline V gives CDR1 SGHAT, CDR2 FQDESV (reference sequence). CDR3 length: 13 residues. The V segment lost 8 bases and the J segment 3 bases; nucleotides outside the gene matches: 5.

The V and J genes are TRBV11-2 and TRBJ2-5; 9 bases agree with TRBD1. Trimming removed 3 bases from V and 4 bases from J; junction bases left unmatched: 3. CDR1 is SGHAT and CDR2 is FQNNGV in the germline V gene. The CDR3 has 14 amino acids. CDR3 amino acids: CASSFTGGSETQYF. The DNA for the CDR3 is TGTGCCAGCAGCTTTACAGGGGGCTCAGAGACCCAGTACTTC.

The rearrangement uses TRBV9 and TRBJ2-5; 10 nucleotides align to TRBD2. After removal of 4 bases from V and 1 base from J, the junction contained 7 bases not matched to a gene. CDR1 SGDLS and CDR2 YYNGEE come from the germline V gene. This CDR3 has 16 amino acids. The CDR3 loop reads CASSPRTSGTQETQYF. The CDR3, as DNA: TGTGCCAGCAGCCCTCGGACTAGCGGAACCCAAGAGACCCAGTACTTC.

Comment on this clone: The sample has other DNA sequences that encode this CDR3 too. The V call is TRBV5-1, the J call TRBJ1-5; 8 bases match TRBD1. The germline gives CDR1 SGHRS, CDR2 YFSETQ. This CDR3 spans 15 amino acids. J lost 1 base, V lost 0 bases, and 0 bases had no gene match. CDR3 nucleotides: TGCGCCAGCAGCTTGGCAGGGGGCAGCAATCAGCCCCAGCATTTT. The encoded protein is CASSLAGGSNQPQHF.